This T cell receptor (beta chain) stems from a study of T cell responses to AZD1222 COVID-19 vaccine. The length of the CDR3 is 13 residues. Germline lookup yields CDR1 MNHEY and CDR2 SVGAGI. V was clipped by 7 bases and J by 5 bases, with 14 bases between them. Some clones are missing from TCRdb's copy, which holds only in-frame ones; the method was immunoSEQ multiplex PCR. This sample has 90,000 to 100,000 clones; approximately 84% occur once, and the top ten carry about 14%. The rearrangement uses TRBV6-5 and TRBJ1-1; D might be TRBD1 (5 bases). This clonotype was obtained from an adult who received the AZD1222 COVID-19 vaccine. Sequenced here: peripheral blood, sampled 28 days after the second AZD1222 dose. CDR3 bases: TGTGCCAGCACCAGGGAGGGAGGGACTGAAGCTTTCTTT. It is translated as CASTREGGTEAFF.